The source of this T cell receptor beta chain is a study of cytomegalovirus exposure and HLA in healthy donors. The CDR3 extends over 16 amino acids. Trimming removed 0 bases at V and 4 bases at J, with 13 bases between. The germline CDR1 and CDR2 sequences are SGHNT and YYREEE (reference sequence). Remarks on this clone: Its antigen is not known.

Study observations and caveats: Later analysis identified several of the most significant clusters that appeared linked to common viral pathogens. Immune exposure was documented only through CMV serostatus. HLA alleles were associated with roughly 17,000 TCR beta sequences in a later analysis at 0.05 false discovery rate.

This PCR relied on a set of 60 Vbeta primers and 13 Jbeta primers. The assay was immunoSEQ multiplex PCR, and TCRdb's table has in-frame clones only and misses some. The sample has 140,000 to 150,000 clones; approximately 78% are singletons. The specimen was PBMCs. The chain joins TRBV5-4 to TRBJ2-2; possibly TRBD1 for D (5 bases). The sequence derives from a female donor in good health and CMV-seronegative. CDR3 amino acids: CASSLGQGVFTGELFF. The CDR3 nucleotides are TGTGCCAGCAGCTTGGGGCAGGGTGTTTTCACCGGGGAGCTGTTTTTT.